Each of the 17 T cell receptor beta chains below was sequenced from the same sample in a study of OX40 agonist ivuxolimab in advanced cancers. Assay used: immunoSEQ multiplex PCR; TCRdb lists only in-frame clones, some missing. Here the sample spans about 71,000 clones, around 94% being singletons. The sequenced sample was CD4+ or CD8+ T cells sorted from blood, obtained in a trial of the OX40 agonist ivuxolimab. The receptors here all came from an adult with an advanced solid tumor such as melanoma, head and neck, liver or kidney cancer.

V usage is TRBV7-3 and J usage is TRBJ2-3; D is possibly TRBD2 (6 bases). Germline CDR1 and CDR2: SGHTA and FQGTGA. Trimming took off 0 bases at V and 3 bases at J, with 10 bases between the two ends. CDR3 length equals 15 residues. As DNA, the CDR3 is TGTGCCAGCAGCTTAACCGGGAGAGGGACAGATACGCAGTATTTT. Translated, it gives CASSLTGRGTDTQYF.

The CDR3 protein is CASSPLTVGVSYEQYF. The CDR3 DNA sequence: TGCGCCAGCTCGCCCTTGACAGTGGGAGTTTCCTACGAGCAGTACTTC. The chain links TRBV10-2 to TRBJ2-7; D is perhaps TRBD1 or TRBD2 (5 bases each). The CDR3 consists of 16 residues. Deletions cut 8 bases from V and 1 base from J, with 21 bases between. Germline V gives CDR1 WSHSY, CDR2 SAAADI.

A word on this clone: One end of the junction does not line up with germline, which may come from a read error. The CDR3 reads CASSLGGARNIQYF. The CDR3 nucleotides are TGTGCCAGCAGCTTAGGTGGAGCCAGAAACATTCAGTACTTC. The J gene is TRBJ2-4, the V gene TRBV7-9, with D unclear. Germline assignment: CDR1 SEHNR and CDR2 FQNEAQ (reference sequence). This CDR3 contains 14 residues.

The V gene is TRBV27, the J gene TRBJ2-5; 9 nucleotides agree with TRBD1. Germline lookup yields CDR1 MNHEY and CDR2 SMNVEV (reference sequence). The CDR3 has 14 amino acids. With 1 base clipped from V and 5 bases from J, the junction kept 2 bases outside the gene matches. The CDR3 spells CASSLFGQGETQYF. As DNA, the CDR3 is TGTGCCAGCAGTTTATTCGGACAGGGGGAGACCCAGTACTTC.

This chain connects TRBV11-2 to TRBJ1-3, with 7 bases fitting TRBD1. Trimming at V came to 2 bases and at J to 3 bases, leaving 13 bases not matched to a gene. The CDR3 contains 18 residues. CDR1 SGHAT and CDR2 FQNNGV come from the germline V gene. The CDR3 region is CASSLFGGGAGFGNTIYF. CDR3 DNA sequence: TGTGCCAGCAGCTTATTTGGAGGGGGCGCTGGTTTTGGAAACACCATATATTTT.

The chain combines TRBV5-1 with TRBJ1-2; the D is unclear. V lost 0 bases, J lost 2 bases, and 8 bases lay in between. This CDR3 has 14 amino acids. Germline CDR1 SGHRS, CDR2 YFSETQ. CDR3 sequence reads: CASSLAQDNYGYTF. DNA for the CDR3: TGCGCCAGCAGCTTGGCTCAGGACAACTATGGCTACACCTTC.

The chain couples TRBV6-1 to TRBJ1-2, with D perhaps matching TRBD1 (6 bases). Germline CDR1 reads MNHNS; CDR2 reads SASEGT. V was trimmed by 5 bases and J by 1 base, leaving 11 bases between them. The CDR3 loop spans 14 amino acids. CDR3 DNA: TGTGCCAGCAGTATCGGACAGCTTAACTATGGCTACACCTTC. This gives the protein CASSIGQLNYGYTF.

V gene TRBV4-2 combines with J gene TRBJ2-1; the match to TRBD2 covers 7 bases. The CDR3 sequence is 17 residues long. Trimming cost V 0 bases and J 6 bases; bases outside gene matches: 11. The germline CDR1 and CDR2 sequences are LGHNA and YNFKEQ. CDR3 sequence reads: CASSQEVWAGEGNEQFF. CDR3 in DNA: TGTGCCAGCAGCCAAGAAGTGTGGGCGGGAGAAGGCAATGAGCAGTTCTTC.

The sample holds one count of this clone. V and J are TRBV19 and TRBJ2-2; D remains ambiguous. The V gene lost 3 bases and the J gene lost 6 bases, with 2 bases spanning the gap. This CDR3 contains 11 residues. Germline CDR1 LNHDA, CDR2 SQIVND (reference sequence). In DNA form, the CDR3 reads TGTGCCAGTAGTATCGCCGGGGAGCTGTTTTTT. Protein product: CASSIAGELFF.

The V and J genes are TRBV7-8 and TRBJ2-1, with 11 positions matching TRBD2. Germline assignment: CDR1 SGHVS and CDR2 FQNEAQ. This CDR3 is 18 amino acids long. Trimming cost V 3 bases and J 8 bases; bases outside gene matches: 15. The CDR3 loop reads CASSFESPFSGGVDEQFF. The DNA of the CDR3 is TGTGCCAGCAGCTTTGAGTCCCCCTTTAGCGGGGGGGTCGATGAGCAGTTCTTC.

The chain carries TRBV9 and TRBJ1-2; D gene ambiguous. The CDR3 extends over 14 amino acids. The V gene lost 0 bases and the J gene lost 3 bases, with 9 bases spanning the gap. Germline V gives CDR1 SGDLS, CDR2 YYNGEE. The CDR3 DNA reads TGTGCCAGCAGCGTAGCGGACGGGGACTATGGCTACACCTTC. Translation: CASSVADGDYGYTF.

The chain links TRBV4-3 to TRBJ1-6; D is ambiguous. V was clipped by 4 bases and J by 1 base, with 5 bases between them. The CDR3 is 14 amino acids. In germline, CDR1 is LGHNA, CDR2 YSLEER. The CDR3 nucleotides read TGCGCCAGCAGCCCCGGATCCTATAATTCACCCCTCCACTTT. The encoded protein is CASSPGSYNSPLHF.

The rearrangement uses TRBV9 and TRBJ1-2, with TRBD1 matching over 12 bases. Germline V CDR1 and CDR2: SGDLS, YYNGEE. The CDR3 has 14 amino acids. The V and J ends lost 4 bases and 7 bases, in that order; junction bases with no gene match: 5. The CDR3 here is CASSPWDRGPGYTF. CDR3 bases: TGTGCCAGCAGCCCCTGGGACAGGGGGCCTGGCTACACCTTC.

The V call is TRBV7-9, the J call TRBJ1-1; 8 positions match TRBD1. The CDR3 consists of 16 residues. V was clipped by 7 bases and J by 4 bases; unmatched bases: 14. CDR1 and CDR2 (germline): SEHNR, FQNEAQ (reference sequence). The CDR3 DNA reads as TGTGCCAGCACCTTTACGGACAGGGTGAGAGGCACTGAAGCTTTCTTT. Amino acid sequence: CASTFTDRVRGTEAFF.

This chain joins TRBV27 and TRBJ1-2; D is perhaps TRBD1 (5 bases). The CDR3 spans 15 residues. V gave up 8 bases and J gave up 4 bases, with 20 bases separating them. Germline loops: CDR1 MNHEY, CDR2 SMNVEV (reference sequence). The CDR3 is CASSSLDRGFYGYTF. CDR3 nucleotides: TGTGCCAGCTCGTCCCTGGACCGGGGCTTCTATGGCTACACCTTC.

The rearrangement uses TRBV5-1 and TRBJ1-1; D is unresolved. The CDR3 totals 14 residues. Germline V CDR1 and CDR2: SGHRS, YFSETQ. V was pared by 0 bases and J by 0 bases, with 6 bases between. The CDR3 reads CASSLGAVNTEAFF. The CDR3 DNA reads TGCGCCAGCAGCTTGGGGGCGGTGAACACTGAAGCTTTCTTT.

The V and J genes are TRBV4-1 and TRBJ2-2, with TRBD2 identical over 10 bases. The CDR3 has 16 residues. V was pared by 4 bases and J by 7 bases, with 9 bases of the junction left unmatched. Germline-derived CDR1 and CDR2 are MGHRA and YSYEKL. The CDR3 spells CASSPYPAGGNGELFF. The CDR3 DNA is TGCGCCAGCAGCCCTTACCCAGCGGGAGGGAACGGGGAGCTGTTTTTT.